This T cell receptor beta chain was sequenced during a study of cytomegalovirus exposure and HLA in healthy donors. With 60 Vbeta and 13 Jbeta primers, the PCR was carried out. Using immunoSEQ multiplex PCR, the repertoire was profiled, and TCRdb retains in-frame clones only, with some absent. The sample lists some 200,000 clones, roughly 80% seen once, with around 6% in the top ten. The germline V and J ends were trimmed by 10 bases and 2 bases, with 14 bases remaining between them. The CDR3 sequence is 13 residues long. CDR1 and CDR2 from the germline V gene are PRHDT and FYEKMQ (reference sequence).

The sequence was obtained from a woman in her forties or fifties in good health and CMV-seropositive. The sample taken for sequencing was PBMCs. The rearrangement links TRBV13 to TRBJ1-1; D gene ambiguous. The CDR3 here is CATKPYSNTEAFF. CDR3 sequence (DNA): TGTGCCACAAAACCTTACTCCAACACTGAAGCTTTCTTT.